This T cell receptor beta chain was sequenced during a study of control samples from healthy donors and cancer patients. Profiling relied on immunoSEQ multiplex PCR, and the TCRdb table lists in-frame clones only, not all of them. In the table there are roughly 140,000 clones, approximately 88% of which are singletons. With V trimmed by 9 bases and J by 4 bases, 1 base remained unmatched. Germline CDR1 is SNHLY and CDR2 is FYNNEI. CDR3 length: 11 residues. The specimen was blood. This chain connects TRBV2 to TRBJ1-2, with 8 bases lining up with TRBD1. The source is a man younger than 45 in good health. The CDR3 reads CARTGGYGYTF. CDR3 in DNA: TGTGCCAGAACAGGGGGCTATGGCTACACCTTC.